What follows are 12 T cell receptor beta chains derived from one specimen sequenced in a study of blood T cell repertoires in COVID-19. TCRdb's copy holds only in-frame clones and misses some; the assay was immunoSEQ multiplex PCR. Of some 150,000 clones listed, approximately 83% were seen once; the top ten hold about 29%. The sequencing input was peripheral blood. Source of these receptors: a woman aged 60-70 years with acute or convalescent COVID-19.

The V and J genes are TRBV18 and TRBJ2-2, with TRBD2 as a possible D gene (6 bases). CDR1 is KGHSH and CDR2 is LQKENI in the germline V gene. Trimming pared 1 base from V and 6 bases from J, leaving 15 bases between. The CDR3 is made up of 16 amino acids. In DNA, the CDR3 is TGTGCCAGCTCACCACGGACTATTGGAGGGGCCGGGGAGCTGTTTTTT. Its translation: CASSPRTIGGAGELFF.

The rearrangement joins TRBV30 to TRBJ2-2; tentative D call: TRBD1 (5 bases). CDR3 length: 11 amino acids. Germline values: CDR1 GTSNPN, CDR2 SVGIG (reference sequence). Trimming removed 4 bases at V and 13 bases at J, with 13 bases between. CDR3 residues: CAWTQTEALFF. The CDR3 DNA sequence: TGTGCCTGGACCCAGACAGAGGCGCTGTTTTTT. The whole variable domain, remainder taken from reference TRBV30 and TRBJ2-2, is SQTIHQWPATLVQPVGSPLSLECTVEGTSNPNLYWYRQAAGRGLQLLFYSVGIGQISSEVPQNLSASRPQDRQFILSSKKLLLSDSGFYLCAWTQTEALFFGEGSRLTVL.

The chain combines TRBV11-2 with TRBJ2-7, with TRBD2 identical over 13 bases. CDR1 SGHAT and CDR2 FQNNGV come from the germline V gene. This CDR3 region has 18 residues. The trim removed 3 bases at V and 0 bases at J, leaving 8 bases unmatched. The DNA of the CDR3 is TGTGCCAGCAGCTTTCCGGGACTAGCGGGGAGTAGCTCCTACGAGCAGTACGTC. It encodes CASSFPGLAGSSSYEQYV.

The CDR3 sequence: CASSYQGARTEQFF. As DNA, the CDR3 is TGCGCCAGCAGCTACCAGGGGGCCCGGACGGAGCAGTTCTTC. This rearrangement joins TRBV5-1 to TRBJ2-1, with TRBD1 matching 8 bases. Germline V CDR1 and CDR2: SGHRS, YFSETQ. CDR3 length: 14 amino acids. V lost 3 bases, J lost 10 bases, and 9 bases stayed unmatched.

The chain links TRBV28 to TRBJ1-6; 7 bases map to TRBD1. Looked up from germline, CDR1 is MDHEN and CDR2 is SYDVKM. V was pared by 6 bases and J by 0 bases, with 8 bases of the junction left unmatched. The CDR3 extends over 17 amino acids. CDR3 sequence reads: CASSPDRASSYNSPLHF. CDR3 nucleotides: TGTGCCAGCAGCCCCGACAGGGCGAGCTCCTATAATTCACCCCTCCACTTT.

This clone was seen only once. J is TRBJ1-4 and V is TRBV5-1, with 7 bases identical to TRBD1. CDR3 length equals 14 residues. The germline V gene encodes CDR1 SGHRS and CDR2 YFSETQ. The J segment lost 4 bases and the V segment lost 4 bases, leaving 4 bases of the junction unmatched. The CDR3 reads CASSRTGLNEKLFF. As DNA, the CDR3 is TGCGCCAGCAGCCGGACAGGACTTAATGAAAAACTGTTTTTT.

The chain uses TRBV2 and TRBJ2-6; D might be TRBD1 (5 bases). This CDR3 contains 19 residues. Trimming removed 2 bases from V and 0 bases from J, with 17 bases in between. CDR1 and CDR2 from the germline V gene are SNHLY and FYNNEI. The CDR3 bases are TGTGCCAGCAGTGAACTTTGGGGCCAGTCCATCTCTGGGGCCAACGTCCTGACTTTC. Protein sequence: CASSELWGQSISGANVLTF. The complete variable domain, with remaining parts taken from reference TRBV2 and TRBJ2-6, reads EPEVTQTPSHQVTQMGQEVILRCVPISNHLYFYWYRQILGQKVEFLVSFYNNEISEKSEIFDDQFSVERPDGSNFTLKIRSTKLEDSAMYFCASSELWGQSISGANVLTFGAGSRLTVL.

This clone was counted only a few times. This chain links TRBV5-6 with TRBJ2-1; D gene ambiguous. Germline assignment: CDR1 SGHDT and CDR2 YYEEEE. The CDR3 loop spans 15 amino acids. V shed 4 bases and J shed 0 bases, with 11 bases lying between them. CDR3 sequence reads: CASSIRLSSYNEQFF. Written as DNA, the CDR3 is TGTGCCAGCAGCATCAGGCTTTCCTCCTACAATGAGCAGTTCTTC.

With regard to this clone: Other DNA sequences within the sample encode an identical CDR3. This rearrangement joins TRBV18 to TRBJ1-1; D remains ambiguous. Trimming removed 4 bases from V and 4 bases from J, with 10 bases in between. Germline V gives CDR1 KGHSH, CDR2 LQKENI. This CDR3 has 13 amino acids. CDR3: CASSRGGSTEAFF. CDR3 sequence (DNA): TGTGCCAGCTCACGGGGTGGGAGCACTGAAGCTTTCTTT.

The CDR3, as DNA: TGTGCCAGCAGCGCCCGGGAAATGAACTATAATTCACCCCTCCACTTT. This encodes CASSAREMNYNSPLHF. The chain combines TRBV21-1 with TRBJ1-6. TRBV21-1 is a known pseudogene. This CDR3 has 16 amino acids.

The chain employs TRBV7-2 and TRBJ1-2, with D unresolved. Trimming left V 2 bases short and J 5 bases short, with 15 bases between. This CDR3 contains 15 residues. CDR1 and CDR2 from the germline V gene are SGHTA and FQGNSA. CDR3 protein: CASSLQTIPNYGYTF. The CDR3 DNA sequence: TGTGCCAGCAGCTTACAGACAATACCAAATTATGGCTACACCTTC.

The gene calls are TRBV5-1 and TRBJ2-1; 14 bases are shared with TRBD2. From germline, CDR1 is SGHRS and CDR2 YFSETQ. The V and J ends lost 3 bases and 9 bases, in that order; junction bases with no gene match: 8. CDR3 size: 16 residues. In DNA, the CDR3 is TGCGCCAGCAGCTCGGAGGGACTAGCGGGGGTTTCTGAGCAGTTCTTC. This sequence encodes CASSSEGLAGVSEQFF. Full variable domain (rest looked up from reference TRBV5-1 and TRBJ2-1): KAGVTQTPRYLIKTRGQQVTLSCSPISGHRSVSWYQQTPGQGLQFLFEYFSETQRNKGNFPGRFSGRQFSNSRSEMNVSTLELGDSALYLCASSSEGLAGVSEQFFGPGTRLTVL.